The clone carrying this T cell receptor (beta chain) is a singleton in its sample. No antigen is known for it. This entry is derived from a study of Ad26.COV2.S vaccination and SARS-CoV-2 variants. At the level of the study: A participant enrolled in the COV1001 Ad26.COV2.S trial arm provided the sample. Once or twice, 56 days apart, Ad26.COV2.S was delivered intramuscularly. Findings and limits, study-wide: Those who received vaccine or placebo ended up with similar non-spike TCR breadth. The TCR breadth and depth analyses may have produced an underestimate of total T cell responses.

V was cut by 5 bases and J by 8 bases, with 12 bases left in between. This CDR3 has 11 residues. Germline assignment: CDR1 DFQATT and CDR2 SNEGSKA (reference sequence). Treatment specified: roughly 18 received Ad26.COV2.S at low or high dose, single or two shots; roughly 5 received placebo; per-sample allocation not given. Day 63 after the first injection of vaccine or placebo was the sampling time. Clones were read by immunoSEQ multiplex PCR, and TCRdb kept only the in-frame ones, dropping some. The sample records around 400,000 clones, more than 80% being singletons. The sample was peripheral blood, taken in a trial of Ad26.COV2.S vaccine versus placebo. The gene calls are TRBV20-1 and TRBJ2-5; possible D gene TRBD2, 5 bases. The sequence was collected from a person between 18 and 60 years old who received the Ad26.COV2.S COVID-19 vaccine or a placebo. The CDR3 region has the DNA TGCAGTGCTGTGGACTCTGTCACCCAGTACTTC. It codes for CSAVDSVTQYF.